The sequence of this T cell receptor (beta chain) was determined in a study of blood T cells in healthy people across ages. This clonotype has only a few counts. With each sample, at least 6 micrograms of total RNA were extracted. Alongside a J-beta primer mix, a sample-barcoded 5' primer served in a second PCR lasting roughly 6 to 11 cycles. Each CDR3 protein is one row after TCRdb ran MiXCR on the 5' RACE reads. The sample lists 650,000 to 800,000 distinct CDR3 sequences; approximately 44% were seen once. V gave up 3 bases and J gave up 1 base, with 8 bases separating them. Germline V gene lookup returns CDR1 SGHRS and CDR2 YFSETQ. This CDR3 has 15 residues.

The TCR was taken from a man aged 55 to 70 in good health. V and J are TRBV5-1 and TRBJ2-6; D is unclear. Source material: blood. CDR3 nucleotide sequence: TGCGCCAGCAGCTGGCCAGGTTCTGGGGCCAACGTCCTGACTTTC. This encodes CASSWPGSGANVLTF.